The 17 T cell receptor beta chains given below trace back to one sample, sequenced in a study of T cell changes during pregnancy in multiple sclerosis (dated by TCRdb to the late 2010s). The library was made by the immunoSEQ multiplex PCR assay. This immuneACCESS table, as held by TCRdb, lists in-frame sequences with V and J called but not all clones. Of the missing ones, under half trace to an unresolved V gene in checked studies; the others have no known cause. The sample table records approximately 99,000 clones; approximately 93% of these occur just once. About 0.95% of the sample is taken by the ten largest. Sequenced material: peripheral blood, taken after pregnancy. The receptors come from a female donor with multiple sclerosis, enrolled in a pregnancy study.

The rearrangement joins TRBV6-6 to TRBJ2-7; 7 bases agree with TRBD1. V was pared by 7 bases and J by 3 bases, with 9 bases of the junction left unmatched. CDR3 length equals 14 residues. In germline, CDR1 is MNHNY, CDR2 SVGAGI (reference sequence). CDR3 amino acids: CASTKDRSLYEQYF. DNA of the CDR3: TGTGCCAGCACCAAGGACAGGAGTCTCTACGAGCAGTACTTC.

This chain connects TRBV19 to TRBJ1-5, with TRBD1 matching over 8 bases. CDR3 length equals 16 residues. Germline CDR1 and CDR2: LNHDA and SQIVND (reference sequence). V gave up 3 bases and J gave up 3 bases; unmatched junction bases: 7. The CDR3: CASSIPTGANNQPQHF. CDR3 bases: TGTGCCAGTAGTATCCCGACAGGGGCGAACAATCAGCCCCAGCATTTT.

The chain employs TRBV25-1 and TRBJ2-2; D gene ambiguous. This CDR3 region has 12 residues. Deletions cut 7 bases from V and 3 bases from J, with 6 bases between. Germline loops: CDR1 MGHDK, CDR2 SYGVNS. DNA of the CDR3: TGTGCCAGCACCCAGTACACCGGGGAGCTGTTTTTT. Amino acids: CASTQYTGELFF.

CDR3 loop: CASSLAPGDGYTF. CDR3 sequence (DNA): TGTGCCAGCAGCTTAGCGCCGGGGGACGGCTACACCTTC. The chain recombines TRBV7-6 with TRBJ1-2, with D possibly being TRBD1 (5 bases). V was clipped by 0 bases and J by 8 bases, with 10 bases between them. Germline loops: CDR1 SGHVS, CDR2 FNYEAQ. The CDR3 is 13 amino acids.

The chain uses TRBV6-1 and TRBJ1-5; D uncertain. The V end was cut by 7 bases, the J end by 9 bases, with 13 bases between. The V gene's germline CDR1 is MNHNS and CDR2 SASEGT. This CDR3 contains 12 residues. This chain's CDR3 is CASTMGRPPQHF. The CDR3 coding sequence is TGTGCCAGCACGATGGGGAGGCCGCCCCAGCATTTT.

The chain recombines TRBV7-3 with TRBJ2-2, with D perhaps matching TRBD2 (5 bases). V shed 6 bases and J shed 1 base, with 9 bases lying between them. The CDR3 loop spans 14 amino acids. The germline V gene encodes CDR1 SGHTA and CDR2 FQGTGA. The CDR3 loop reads CASRADGNTGELFF. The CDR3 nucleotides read TGTGCCAGCAGAGCGGACGGGAACACCGGGGAGCTGTTTTTT.

The CDR3 reads CASSDQGNTEAFF. The CDR3 DNA reads as TGCGCCAGCAGTGATCAGGGGAACACTGAAGCTTTCTTT. This chain joins TRBV10-1 and TRBJ1-1, with D possibly TRBD1 on 5 matching bases. Germline-derived CDR1 and CDR2 are WNHNN and SYGVQD (reference sequence). V was cut by 3 bases and J by 1 base, with 6 bases left in between. The CDR3 extends over 13 amino acids.

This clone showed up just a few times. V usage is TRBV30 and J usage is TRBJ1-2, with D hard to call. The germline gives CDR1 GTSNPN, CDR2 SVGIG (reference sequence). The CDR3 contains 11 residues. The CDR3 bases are TGTGCTGAGGAGAGGAACTATGGCTACACCTTC. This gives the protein CAEERNYGYTF.

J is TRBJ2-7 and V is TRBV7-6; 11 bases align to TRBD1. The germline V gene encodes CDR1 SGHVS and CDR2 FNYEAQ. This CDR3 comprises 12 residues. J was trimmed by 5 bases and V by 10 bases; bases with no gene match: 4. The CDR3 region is CATRTGGDEQYF. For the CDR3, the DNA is TGTGCCACCCGGACAGGGGGCGACGAGCAGTACTTC.

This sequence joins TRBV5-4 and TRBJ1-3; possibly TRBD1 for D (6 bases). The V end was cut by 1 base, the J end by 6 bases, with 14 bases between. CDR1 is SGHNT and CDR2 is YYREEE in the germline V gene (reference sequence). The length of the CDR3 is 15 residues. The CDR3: CASSLPAGGANTIYF. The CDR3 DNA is TGTGCCAGCAGCTTGCCGGCCGGGGGGGCAAACACCATATATTTT.

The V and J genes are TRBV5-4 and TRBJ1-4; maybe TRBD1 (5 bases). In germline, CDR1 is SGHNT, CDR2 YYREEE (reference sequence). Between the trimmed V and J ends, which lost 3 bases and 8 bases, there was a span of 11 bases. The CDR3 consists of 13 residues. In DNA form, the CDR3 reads TGTGCCAGCAGCTGGGGTGGGGCGGAAAAACTGTTTTTT. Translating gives CASSWGGAEKLFF. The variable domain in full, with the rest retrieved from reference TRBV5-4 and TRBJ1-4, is ETGVTQSPTHLIKTRGQQVTLRCSSQSGHNTVSWYQQALGQGPQFIFQYYREEENGRGNFPPRFSGLQFPNYSSELNVNALELDDSALYLCASSWGGAEKLFFGSGTQLSVL.

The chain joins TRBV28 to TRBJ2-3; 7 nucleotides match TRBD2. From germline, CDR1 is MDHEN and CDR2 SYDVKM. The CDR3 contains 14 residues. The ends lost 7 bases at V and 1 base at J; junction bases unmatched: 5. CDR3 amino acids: CASKGLSGTDTQYF. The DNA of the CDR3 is TGTGCCAGCAAGGGACTATCCGGCACAGATACGCAGTATTTT.

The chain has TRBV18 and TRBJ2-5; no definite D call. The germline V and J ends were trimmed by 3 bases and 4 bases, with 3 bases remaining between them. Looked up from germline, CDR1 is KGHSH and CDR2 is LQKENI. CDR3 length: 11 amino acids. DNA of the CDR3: TGTGCCAGCTCACCCTTAGAGACCCAGTACTTC. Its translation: CASSPLETQYF.

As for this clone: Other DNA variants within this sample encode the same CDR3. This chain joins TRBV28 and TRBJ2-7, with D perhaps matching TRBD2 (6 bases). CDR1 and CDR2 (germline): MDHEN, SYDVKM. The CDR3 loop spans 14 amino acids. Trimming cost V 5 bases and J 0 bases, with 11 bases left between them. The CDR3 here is CASSPAGSSYEQYF. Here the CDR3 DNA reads TGTGCCAGCAGTCCAGCGGGCAGCTCCTACGAGCAGTACTTC.

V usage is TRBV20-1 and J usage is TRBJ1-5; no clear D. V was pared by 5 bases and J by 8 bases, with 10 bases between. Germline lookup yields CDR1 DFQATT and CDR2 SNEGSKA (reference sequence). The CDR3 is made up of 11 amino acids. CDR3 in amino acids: CSARSGEPQHF. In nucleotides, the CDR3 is TGCAGTGCTCGGAGCGGGGAGCCCCAGCATTTT.

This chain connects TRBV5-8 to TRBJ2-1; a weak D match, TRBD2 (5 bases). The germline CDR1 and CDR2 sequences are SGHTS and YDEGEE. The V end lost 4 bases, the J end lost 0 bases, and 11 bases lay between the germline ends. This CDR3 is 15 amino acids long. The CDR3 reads CASSPSRSSYNEQFF. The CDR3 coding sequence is TGTGCCAGCAGCCCTAGCAGGAGCTCCTACAATGAGCAGTTCTTC.

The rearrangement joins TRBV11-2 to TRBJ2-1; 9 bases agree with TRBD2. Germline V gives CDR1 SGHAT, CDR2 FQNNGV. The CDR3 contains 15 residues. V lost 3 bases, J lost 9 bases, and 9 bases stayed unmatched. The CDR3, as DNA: TGTGCCAGCAGCTTGAGAGCGGGAGGCCCGGGTGAGCAGTTCTTC. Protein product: CASSLRAGGPGEQFF.